This T cell receptor (beta chain) was observed in a study of T cell responses to AZD1222 COVID-19 vaccine. The CDR3 is 16 amino acids. V lost 5 bases to trimming and J lost 0 bases, with 11 bases between them. The germline V gene has CDR1 SGHTA and CDR2 FQGTGA. Assay: immunoSEQ multiplex PCR; the TCRdb copy retains only in-frame clones and omits some. The repertoire holds some 150,000 clones, with 80% to 90% as singletons. The TCR was taken from an adult who had recovered from COVID-19. The V call is TRBV7-3, the J call TRBJ2-6; a weak D match, TRBD1 (6 bases). Sample: peripheral blood, taken after recovery from COVID-19. The CDR3 loop is CASSEQGFSGANVLTF. The DNA of the CDR3 is TGTGCCAGCAGCGAGCAGGGGTTCTCTGGGGCCAACGTCCTGACTTTC.